This T cell receptor beta chain was documented in a study of neurological immune-mediated disorders. Germline assignment: CDR1 SGHRS and CDR2 YFSETQ. CDR3 length equals 15 residues. V dropped 5 bases and J dropped 1 base, with 13 bases sitting between them. This clonotype is judged medium-sized. Maryland, USA blood bank volunteers served as healthy controls. 2 million unsorted PBMCs were stored in RNAlater at -80 °C before RNA extraction. Via MiXCR, TCRdb re-called the 5' RACE reads, giving one row per CDR3 protein. This repertoire shows 30,000 or so distinct CDR3 sequences, 9% to 15% found once; its top ten account for around 7.6%.

This TCR derives from a man between 60 and 75 years old in good health. The sequenced sample consisted of PBMCs. The chain recombines TRBV5-1 with TRBJ2-1, with TRBD1 as a possible D gene (6 bases). CDR3 sequence (DNA): TGCGCCAGCAGATTAGGGCAGGGGTCCTACAATGAGCAGTTCTTC. Encoded protein: CASRLGQGSYNEQFF.